These T cell receptor beta chains were read from a single sample in a study of T cell repertoires in cytomegalovirus infection. Each CDR3 protein is one row after TCRdb ran MiXCR on the reads. The repertoire holds approximately 990,000 distinct CDR3 sequences, with more than 25% as singletons. No antigen is known for these receptors. The sequenced sample was cultured CD8+ T cells from PBMCs, obtained from culture after CMV antigen stimulation. These receptors came from a human donor in good health (CMV status not recorded). Some clones in this sample may be carry-over from other donors' samples. Both conserved end residues are part of each CDR3. D genes are given only for firm matches. The size entry is marked missing in some rows and otherwise reads once, few, many or a size class.

size | D | J | V | DNA | CDR3
many | - | TRBJ1-5 | TRBV7-2 | TGTGCCAGCAGCTTAAGTCTGGGTCGCAATCAGCCCCAGCATTTT | CASSLSLGRNQPQHF
- | - | TRBJ2-3 | TRBV24-1 | TGTGCCACCAGTGATGAGGACAGACTCACAGATACGCAGTATTTT | CATSDEDRLTDTQYF
- | TRBD1 | TRBJ2-5 | TRBV5-8 | TGTGCCAGCAGCTCCAGGGGGCGGAAGACCCAGTACTTC | CASSSRGRKTQYF
few | TRBD1 | TRBJ2-1 | TRBV11-1 | TGTGCCAGCAGCTCAAGTGACAGGGGGCCCGATAATGAGCAGTTCTTC | CASSSSDRGPDNEQFF
- | - | TRBJ2-1 | TRBV6-5 | TGTGCCAGCAGCAAAGGGTTTGTAGGGGGTGAGCAGTTCTTC | CASSKGFVGGEQFF
few | - | TRBJ1-1 | TRBV2 | TGTGCCAGCAGTGAAGGACCCCCGGGGACTGAAGCTTTCTTT | CASSEGPPGTEAFF
- | - | TRBJ1-2 | TRBV7-9 | TGTGCCAGCAGTTACGACCCCGGCTATGGCTACACCTTC | CASSYDPGYGYTF
- | - | TRBJ1-2 | TRBV6-1 | TGTGCCAGCAGTGAACTTCCCCTTGTCCGGGATGGCTACACCTTC | CASSELPLVRDGYTF
- | - | TRBJ2-3 | TRBV7-6 | TGTGCCAGCAGCCCCACCGCTTTTAGCACAGATACGCAGTATTTT | CASSPTAFSTDTQYF
few | TRBD1 | TRBJ1-1 | TRBV2 | TGTGCCCTGCCAGCATTTATCGTCCGACAGGGGAACACTGAAGCTTTCTTT | CALPAFIVRQGNTEAFF
- | - | TRBJ1-1 | TRBV4-3 | TGCGCCAGCAGCCTGGGCGAAGGGGGGGTTACTGAAGCTTTCTTT | CASSLGEGGVTEAFF
- | - | TRBJ2-5 | TRBV12-3/TRBV12-4 | TGTGCCAGCAGTTTATCAGGGTTGGTCAAAGAGACCCAGTACTTC | CASSLSGLVKETQYF
- | - | TRBJ1-5 | TRBV27 | TGTGCCAGCAGTCCTTCCCGGGGGGGCAATCAGCCCCAGCATTTT | CASSPSRGGNQPQHF
- | - | TRBJ2-7 | TRBV6-6 | TGTGCCAGCAGTTACAATCTAGATGAGCAGTACTTC | CASSYNLDEQYF
few | TRBD1 | TRBJ1-5 | TRBV6-5 | TGTGCCAGCAGTTCCACCCCGGGACAGGGGGCCGATCAGCCCCAGCATTTT | CASSSTPGQGADQPQHF
- | TRBD2 | TRBJ2-1 | TRBV9 | TGTGCCAGCAGCGACAGGACTAGCGGGGGGGGGAATGAGCAGTTCTTC | CASSDRTSGGGNEQFF
- | - | TRBJ2-7 | TRBV5-1 | TGCGCCAGCAGCCCCACGGGGGGACACCGAATGGAGCAGTACTTC | CASSPTGGHRMEQYF
- | TRBD1 | TRBJ2-5 | TRBV9 | TGTGCCAGCAGCGGCGGACAGGGCCTACAAGAGACCCAGTACTTC | CASSGGQGLQETQYF
few | - | TRBJ1-3 | TRBV7-6 | TGTGCCAGCAGCCAGACCAGTGGAAACACCATATATTTT | CASSQTSGNTIYF
- | TRBD1 | TRBJ2-2 | TRBV29-1 | TGCAGTGTTAACCCCCTGGGACAGGGGAACACCGGGGAGCTGTTTTTT | CSVNPLGQGNTGELFF
few | TRBD2 | TRBJ2-5 | TRBV4-3 | TGCGCCAGCAGCCAGGATAGCGGGGGGGCCAATCTAGAGACCCAGTACTTC | CASSQDSGGANLETQYF
- | - | TRBJ1-1 | TRBV7-2 | TGTGCCAGCAGCTTTATAGTTGGAGTGAACACTGAAGCTTTCTTT | CASSFIVGVNTEAFF
- | TRBD1 | TRBJ1-6 | TRBV7-8 | TGTGCCAGCAGCTTCCTCCGCGGGGACAGGGGTTTGTCACCCCTCCACTTT | CASSFLRGDRGLSPLHF
few | - | TRBJ1-1 | TRBV7-2 | TGTGCCAGCAGCCTTTACTACACTGAAGCTTTCTTT | CASSLYYTEAFF
- | TRBD2 | TRBJ2-1 | TRBV29-1 | TGCAGCGTTGAACGGGGGGGATATGCGAATGAGCAGTTCTTC | CSVERGGYANEQFF
- | TRBD1 | TRBJ1-1 | TRBV4-1 | TGCGCCAGCAGCCACCCCGACAGGGCGAACACTGAAGCTTTCTTT | CASSHPDRANTEAFF
- | - | TRBJ2-5 | TRBV7-8 | TGTGCCAGCAGCTTAGCGCCCATACAAGAGAGCCAGTACTTC | CASSLAPIQESQYF
many | - | TRBJ2-1 | TRBV7-2 | TGTGCCAGCAGCTTGGGGGGGCCGCCGCTCCTTTCCTACAATGAGCAGTTCTTC | CASSLGGPPLLSYNEQFF
few | TRBD1 | TRBJ2-3 | TRBV11-3 | TGTGCCAGCAGCCCACGGACAGGGGGCATTGCAGATACGCAGTATTTT | CASSPRTGGIADTQYF
- | TRBD1 | TRBJ2-5 | TRBV5-6 | TGTGCCAGCAGCGAAGGGGGCAGAGAGACCCAGTACTTC | CASSEGGRETQYF
few | - | TRBJ2-7 | TRBV11-2 | TGTGCCAGCAGTCCCTCCGGGACCACTTCCTACGAGCAGTACTTC | CASSPSGTTSYEQYF
- | - | TRBJ1-1 | TRBV7-9 | TGTGCCAGCAGCCGAACTGAAATAAGGGGCACTGAAGCTTTCTTT | CASSRTEIRGTEAFF
few | - | TRBJ2-7 | TRBV6-5 | TGTGCCAGCAGTTACTCGAGCAGGGGTGTGTACGAGCAGTACTTC | CASSYSSRGVYEQYF
many | - | TRBJ2-3 | TRBV7-8 | TGTGCCAGCAGCTTATACGGAAGAGGCACAGATACGCAGTATTTT | CASSLYGRGTDTQYF
many | - | TRBJ1-1 | TRBV7-2 | TGTGCCAGCAGCTTAACAGGAGCTCGTACTGAAGCTTTCTTT | CASSLTGARTEAFF
few | TRBD1 | TRBJ1-3 | TRBV12-3/TRBV12-4 | TGTGCCAGCAGTCCCGACAGGGCTAACTCTGGAAACACCATATATTTT | CASSPDRANSGNTIYF
- | TRBD1 | TRBJ2-7 | TRBV7-9 | TGTGCCAGCAGCTTCGAGGGACAGGACTACGAGCAGTACTTC | CASSFEGQDYEQYF